These 27 T cell receptor beta chains were all obtained from the same sample, sequenced in a study of blood T cell repertoires in COVID-19. Sequenced by immunoSEQ multiplex PCR; TCRdb stores in-frame clones only, minus some. Among around 150,000 clones listed, over 70% were seen once. Sequencing was carried out using PBMCs or T cells enriched from blood (not recorded which). The receptors originated from a woman in her sixties who had recovered from COVID-19.

The chain has TRBV5-4 and TRBJ2-7; TRBD1 might be the D (6 bases). Per the germline V gene, CDR1 is SGHNT and CDR2 is YYREEE (reference sequence). Trimming left V 1 base short and J 5 bases short, with 10 bases between. The CDR3 loop spans 13 amino acids. CDR3 DNA sequence: TGTGCCAGCAGCTTGAAGGGGACAAACGAGCAGTACTTC. Encoded protein: CASSLKGTNEQYF.

The V gene is TRBV30, the J gene TRBJ1-5; D is undetermined. CDR3 length: 14 residues. V lost 0 bases, J lost 3 bases, and 9 bases lay in between. The germline CDR1 and CDR2 sequences are GTSNPN and SVGIG (reference sequence). This CDR3 is CAWSVGSPNQPQHF. The CDR3 DNA reads as TGTGCCTGGAGTGTGGGCAGCCCCAATCAGCCCCAGCATTTT.

As for this clone: The same CDR3 is also encoded by other DNA sequences in this sample. This rearrangement joins TRBV9 to TRBJ2-2, with D possibly being TRBD1 (5 bases). Between the trimmed V and J ends, which lost 0 bases and 4 bases, there was a span of 10 bases. From germline, CDR1 is SGDLS and CDR2 YYNGEE. This CDR3 region has 15 residues. CDR3 in DNA: TGTGCCAGCAGCGTAGAGCAGGGTGGCACCGGGGAGCTGTTTTTT. Amino acids: CASSVEQGGTGELFF. The complete variable domain, with remaining parts taken from reference TRBV9 and TRBJ2-2, reads DSGVTQTPKHLITATGQRVTLRCSPRSGDLSVYWYQQSLDQGLQFLIQYYNGEERAKGNILERFSAQQFPDLHSELNLSSLELGDSALYFCASSVEQGGTGELFFGEGSRLTVL.

The CDR3 nucleotides are TGCGCCAGCAGCTTGGGGGCTAGCGGATTCAATGAGCAGTTCTTC. This gives the protein CASSLGASGFNEQFF. The chain uses TRBV5-1 and TRBJ2-1; 7 bases line up with TRBD2. The length of the CDR3 is 15 residues. In germline, CDR1 is SGHRS, CDR2 YFSETQ. Losses at the gene ends were 0 bases for V and 6 bases for J; bases not matched to a gene: 6.

The chain joins TRBV10-3 to TRBJ1-1; 7 nucleotides match TRBD1. CDR1 and CDR2 (germline): ENHRY, SYGVKD. The CDR3 spans 13 residues. The J segment lost 3 bases and the V segment lost 10 bases, leaving 8 bases of the junction unmatched. The CDR3 reads CASSGQEDTEAFF. The CDR3 DNA follows: TGTGCCAGCTCAGGACAGGAGGACACTGAAGCTTTCTTT.

This rearrangement joins TRBV30 to TRBJ1-4, with 10 positions matching TRBD1. Germline CDR1 GTSNPN, CDR2 SVGIG (reference sequence). The CDR3 contains 17 residues. V lost 0 bases and J lost 2; bases outside the gene matches: 6. CDR3 sequence reads: CAWSVWTGGPTNEKLFF. DNA of the CDR3: TGTGCCTGGAGTGTTTGGACAGGGGGTCCGACTAATGAAAAACTGTTTTTT.

Written as DNA, the CDR3 is TGTGCCAGTAGTATAGGAGGGCGGGAGGGGCCCCAGCATTTT. Its protein product is CASSIGGREGPQHF. V usage is TRBV19 and J usage is TRBJ1-5; D call uncertain. The CDR3 is 14 residues long. Trimming stripped 1 base from V and 9 bases from J, with 13 bases between. Per germline, CDR1 LNHDA and CDR2 SQIVND (reference sequence). The full variable domain, rest sourced from reference TRBV19 and TRBJ1-5, is DGGITQSPKYLFRKEGQNVTLSCEQNLNHDAMYWYRQDPGQGLRLIYYSQIVNDFQKGDIAEGYSVSREKKESFPLTVTSAQKNPTAFYLCASSIGGREGPQHFGDGTRLSIL.

The V gene is TRBV9, the J gene TRBJ1-4; 7 nucleotides line up with TRBD1. Germline V gives CDR1 SGDLS, CDR2 YYNGEE. Trimming at V came to 2 bases and at J to 3 bases, leaving 4 bases not matched to a gene. The CDR3 loop spans 15 amino acids. The CDR3 bases are TGTGCCAGCAGCGTGGAGGGGGCTTCTAATGAAAAACTGTTTTTT. Translated, it gives CASSVEGASNEKLFF.

The chain combines TRBV12-3 or TRBV12-4 with TRBJ1-1, with D maybe TRBD1 (6 bases). The germline V and J ends were trimmed by 6 bases and 3 bases, with 11 bases remaining between them. This CDR3 comprises 13 residues. As DNA, the CDR3 is TGTGCCAGCAGATTACAGGGATACACTGAAGCTTTCTTT. It encodes CASRLQGYTEAFF.

CDR3 residues: CASRESGVRWGGYTF. The DNA for the CDR3 is TGTGCCAGCAGGGAGTCGGGGGTGAGGTGGGGTGGCTACACCTTC. This chain joins TRBV6-5 and TRBJ1-2, with a possible D match to TRBD1 (5 bases). Trimming took off 6 bases at V and 7 bases at J, with 21 bases between the two ends. Germline values: CDR1 MNHEY, CDR2 SVGAGI. This CDR3 contains 15 residues.

The V and J genes are TRBV9 and TRBJ2-2, with 13 bases aligning to TRBD2. Looked up from germline, CDR1 is SGDLS and CDR2 is YYNGEE. J gave up 3 bases and V 4 bases, and 3 bases lay outside the gene matches. The CDR3 runs 16 residues. The CDR3 sequence: CASSWGLAGYTGELFF. The CDR3 DNA reads as TGTGCCAGCAGCTGGGGACTAGCGGGGTACACCGGGGAGCTGTTTTTT.

This clone came up a few times. This chain links TRBV28 with TRBJ2-7, with 10 bases lining up with TRBD1. Germline CDR1 is MDHEN and CDR2 is SYDVKM. Trimming took 1 base from V and 3 from J; bases not matched to a gene: 6. The CDR3 runs 16 residues. The CDR3 nucleotides read TGTGCCAGCAGTTTATTCCGGGACAGGGGAATCTACGAGCAGTACTTC. As protein: CASSLFRDRGIYEQYF.

The chain joins TRBV3-1 (or the pseudogene TRBV3-2) to TRBJ1-2; D gene uncertain. Trimming left V 4 bases short and J 4 bases short, with 13 bases between. CDR1 LGHDT and CDR2 YNNKEL come from the germline V gene (reference sequence). The CDR3 covers 14 residues. CDR3 sequence (DNA): TGTGCCAGCAGCCCGTACGAGACACCCTATGGCTACACCTTC. Translating gives CASSPYETPYGYTF.

The V gene is TRBV4-2, the J gene TRBJ1-1, with D possibly matching TRBD1 (6 bases). The CDR3 is 17 residues long. Germline V gene data show CDR1 as LGHNA and CDR2 as YNFKEQ. Between the trimmed V and J ends, which lost 0 bases and 6 bases, there was a span of 20 bases. CDR3 sequence reads: CASSQDITGSRRAEAFF. The DNA for the CDR3 is TGTGCCAGCAGCCAAGATATTACAGGGAGTCGGCGTGCTGAAGCTTTCTTT.

The chain recombines TRBV6-2 or TRBV6-3 with TRBJ2-3, with TRBD2 matching 10 bases. The CDR3 runs to 15 residues. The germline V gene encodes CDR1 MNHEY and CDR2 SVGEGT. V shed 4 bases, J shed 6 bases, and the junction held 7 bases outside the gene matches. This CDR3 reads CASSFSGRPGDTQYF. The CDR3, as DNA: TGTGCCAGCAGTTTTAGCGGGAGGCCGGGGGATACGCAGTATTTT.

The chain uses TRBV11-2 and TRBJ1-1; perhaps TRBD1 as D (5 bases). The CDR3 totals 17 residues. V shed 1 base and J shed 0 bases, with 15 bases lying between them. The germline CDR1 and CDR2 sequences are SGHAT and FQNNGV. The CDR3 is CASSLAIGDIMNTEAFF. DNA of the CDR3: TGTGCCAGCAGCTTAGCAATAGGGGATATTATGAACACTGAAGCTTTCTTT.

The J gene is TRBJ1-2, the V gene TRBV5-1; D is uncertain. V was trimmed by 3 bases and J by 0 bases, leaving 6 bases between them. Germline values: CDR1 SGHRS, CDR2 YFSETQ. The CDR3 totals 13 residues. The CDR3 DNA follows: TGCGCCAGCAGCTCGGCGGCTAACTATGGCTACACCTTC. Translated: CASSSAANYGYTF.

This clone has only a few counts. Different DNA sequences within this sample yield the same CDR3. The CDR3 DNA is TGTGCCAGCAGCCTACAAGTGGGGGGAACTGAAGCTTTCTTT. Protein: CASSLQVGGTEAFF. This rearrangement joins TRBV4-2 to TRBJ1-1; tentative D call: TRBD1 (5 bases). The CDR3 runs 14 residues. V was shortened by 4 bases and J by 5 bases, with 14 bases between the two germline ends. Germline-derived CDR1 and CDR2 are LGHNA and YNFKEQ.

The chain links TRBV24-1 to TRBJ2-7; 7 positions agree with TRBD1. This CDR3 comprises 13 residues. The trim removed 4 bases at V and 6 bases at J, leaving 5 bases unmatched. CDR1 is KGHDR, CDR2 SFDVKD, per germline. The CDR3 region has the DNA TGTGCCACCAGTGAATCCGGGACAGCCGAGCAGTACTTC. It encodes CATSESGTAEQYF.

The chain carries TRBV18 and TRBJ1-2; 8 bases are shared with TRBD1. Germline V lookup: CDR1 KGHSH, CDR2 LQKENI. The CDR3 is 13 residues long. Germline trimming cut 6 bases from V and 7 bases from J; bases unmatched to any gene: 7. The CDR3 reads CASSLDREGGYTF. CDR3 in DNA: TGTGCCAGCTCGCTGGACAGGGAGGGTGGCTACACCTTC.

This clone was counted only a few times. This chain joins TRBV3-1 (or the pseudogene TRBV3-2) and TRBJ1-6, with 8 nucleotides matching TRBD1. Germline V gene lookup returns CDR1 LGHDT and CDR2 YNNKEL (reference sequence). Trimming cost V 4 bases and J 7 bases; bases outside gene matches: 3. The CDR3 runs to 14 residues. CDR3 sequence reads: CASSRRDRNSPLHF. Here the CDR3 DNA reads TGTGCCAGCAGCCGCCGGGACAGGAATTCACCCCTCCACTTT.

The rearrangement joins TRBV12-3 or TRBV12-4 to TRBJ2-6; D not resolved. This CDR3 comprises 13 residues. Trimming shortened V by 3 bases and J by 2 bases, and 2 bases separated the two germline ends. The DNA of the CDR3 is TGTGCCAGCAGTTTCGCTGGGGCCAACGTCCTGACTTTC. Translation gives CASSFAGANVLTF.

The V and J genes are TRBV20-1 and TRBJ1-1; TRBD1 matches at 7 bases. The V and J ends lost 5 bases and 7 bases, in that order; junction bases with no gene match: 4. Germline V gene sequence: CDR1 DFQATT, CDR2 SNEGSKA (reference sequence). CDR3 length: 11 residues. For the CDR3, the DNA is TGCAGTGCTTTAGACAGGGTTGAAGCTTTCTTT. Protein: CSALDRVEAFF.

In DNA form, the CDR3 reads TGTGCCAGCAGCTTAGTGGGTTGGCGACAGGGGGTTTACGAGCAGTACTTC. Protein sequence: CASSLVGWRQGVYEQYF. The chain has TRBV7-8 and TRBJ2-7, with 9 bases aligning to TRBD1. The length of the CDR3 is 17 residues. Germline CDR1 SGHVS, CDR2 FQNEAQ. Losses at the gene ends were 1 base for V and 4 bases for J; bases not matched to a gene: 11.

V and J are TRBV5-1 and TRBJ2-5; D is perhaps TRBD1 (8 bases). Germline assignment: CDR1 SGHRS and CDR2 YFSETQ. The CDR3 covers 15 residues. Trimming removed 2 bases at V and 2 bases at J, with 13 bases between. As DNA, the CDR3 is TGCGCCAGCAGCTTACAGGGGGGGAGTCAAGAGACCCAGTACTTC. It codes for CASSLQGGSQETQYF.

J is TRBJ2-3 and V is TRBV5-1; D possibly corresponds to TRBD1 (6 bases). V lost 0 bases to trimming and J lost 5 bases, with 16 bases between them. The germline V gene has CDR1 SGHRS and CDR2 YFSETQ. The CDR3 has 16 amino acids. The CDR3 nucleotides are TGCGCCAGCAGCTTGGATGGCAGGGGTGGAGAAGATACGCAGTATTTT. It is translated as CASSLDGRGGEDTQYF.

The chain joins TRBV6-5 to TRBJ1-2, with D unresolved. Germline assignment: CDR1 MNHEY and CDR2 SVGAGI. V was shortened by 6 bases and J by 0 bases, with 8 bases between the two germline ends. The CDR3 covers 13 residues. As DNA, the CDR3 is TGTGCCAGCAGAACAAGTGCTAACTATGGCTACACCTTC. It yields the protein CASRTSANYGYTF.